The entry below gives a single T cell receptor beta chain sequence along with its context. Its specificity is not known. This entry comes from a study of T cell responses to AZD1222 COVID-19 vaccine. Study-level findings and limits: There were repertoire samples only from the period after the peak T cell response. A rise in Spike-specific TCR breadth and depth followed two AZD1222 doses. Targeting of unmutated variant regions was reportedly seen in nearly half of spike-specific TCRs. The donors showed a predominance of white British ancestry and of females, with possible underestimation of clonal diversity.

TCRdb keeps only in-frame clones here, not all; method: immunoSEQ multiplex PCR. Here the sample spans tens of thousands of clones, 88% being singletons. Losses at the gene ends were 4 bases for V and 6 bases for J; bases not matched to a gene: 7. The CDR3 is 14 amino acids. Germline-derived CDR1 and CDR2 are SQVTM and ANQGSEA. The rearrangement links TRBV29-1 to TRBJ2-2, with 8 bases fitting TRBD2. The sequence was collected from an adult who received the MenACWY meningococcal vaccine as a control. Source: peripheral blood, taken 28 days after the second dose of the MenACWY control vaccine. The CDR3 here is CSVAAGGVAGELFF. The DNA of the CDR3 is TGCAGCGTTGCAGCCGGGGGGGTTGCCGGGGAGCTGTTTTTT.